The sequence of this T cell receptor (beta chain) was determined in a study of blood T cells in healthy people across ages (dated by TCRdb to the mid-2010s). Background on the whole study: In model experiments, template switching captured about one uniquely barcoded TCR beta cDNA molecule for every two T cells. The donors were divided into four age groups: young (average roughly 15 years), middle-aged (around 37), aged (around 67) and long-lived (roughly 82). For two donors (one aged 18 to 30 and one aged 80 or older), the study analyzed two additional independent replicas of 1 million unique cDNA reads from the same blood draw. Age-related changes in TCR beta repertoire diversity were measured in the study by deep sequencing normalized with unique cDNA molecular identifiers. Donors of different ages were randomly distributed across sequencing lanes to avoid experimental bias. What the work shows at the level of the full study, not this receptor alone: Compared with the aged group, the long-lived group had more naive CD4+ T cells, fewer expanded clones and increased TCR diversity, a pattern suggesting age selection. Since profiling was done on bulk unsorted PBMCs, naive and antigen-experienced compartments could not be conclusively compared. There was a strong correlation between observed TCR beta diversity and the percentage of naive T cells measured by flow cytometry. Because donor CMV infection status was unknown, age-related changes in expanded clonotypes were potentially confounded. As age increased, observed TCR beta diversity per million T cells dropped in a roughly linear way, and a significant reduction was already evident by age 40. Estimates of total diversity from one million sequenced T cells were regarded as lower bounds and underestimates.

Systemically healthy Caucasian individuals from Russia, 35 to 40 in total and aged about 6 to 95 years, were included as donors. Ten milliliters of peripheral blood were drawn from each donor into EDTA-treated Vacutainer tubes. Ficoll-Paque density-gradient centrifugation was used to isolate PBMCs, with at least 7 million obtained per sample. Trizol reagent was used to extract total RNA from PBMCs, with at least 6 micrograms per sample. The percentages of naive CD45RAhigh/CD27high T cells were determined by flow cytometry on a PBMC aliquot from every donor. The CDR3 runs 15 amino acids, cysteine and phenylalanine included. Left in the record is the CDR3 DNA by itself, 45 bases read in frame from the first base. The germline V gene encodes CDR1 SGHRS and CDR2 YFSETQ. Libraries were prepared through 5' RACE. The second PCR ran for roughly 7 to 11 cycles and used a J-beta primer mix along with a sample-barcoded 5' primer. A unique molecular identifier was introduced onto each TCR beta cDNA molecule by a template-switch 5' adaptor carrying 12 random nucleotides. Each sample yielded at least 3 million CDR3-containing paired-end reads. First-strand cDNA synthesis was performed from all RNA using the Mint cDNA synthesis kit, with priming by a TRBC-specific oligonucleotide. Following uracil-DNA glycosylase treatment, all cDNA underwent a first 18-cycle PCR with the universal primers M1SS and BC2_uni_R. Under the source paper's analysis protocol: For normalization, 1 million high-quality reads were randomly selected from each sample, with every read carrying a distinct molecular identifier. Reads sharing molecular identifiers were discarded rather than binned into consensus sequences. CDR3 identification, clonotype clustering and error correction used MiTCR with a Q25 quality threshold and the strictest error-elimination algorithm. A nonparametric unseen species model using Euler transformation provided a lower-bound estimate of total TCR beta diversity. TCRdb reworked the public reads: Q25 trimming with fastp, MiXCR clone assembly, productive beta chains retained. Rows are combined by CDR3 protein, so each entry shows the most common genes and DNA. These V and J calls derive from TCRdb rather than the authors' analysis. The sample table shows 1.8 million or so distinct CDR3 sequences, and more than 35% are seen once. The top ten hold 23% of the sample.

Note on this clonotype: This receptor's antigen is unknown. The junction does not match germline at one end; this may be a read error.

This clonotype was sampled from a human donor in good health. The chain was built from TRBV5-1 and TRBJ2-1, with TRBD1 tentatively as D gene (6 bases match). The sequencing sample was made of blood. The sequenced DNA: TGCGCCAGCAGCTTGGAGGACAGATACTACAATGGGCAGTTCTTC. Translated, this is CASSLEDRYYNGQFF.